This T cell receptor beta chain is drawn from a study of T cells in Graves' hyperthyroidism and ophthalmopathy. This clonotype was observed at least ten times. Amplified TCR beta CDR3 regions derived from RNA transcripts. RT-PCR in the first round (using the HTBI primer set) targeted the TCR CDR3. TCRdb analysed the multiplex PCR reads with MiXCR anew, one entry per CDR3 protein. Altogether 450,000 to 600,000 distinct CDR3 sequences are present, 15% to 20% being singletons, with the ten largest covering about 50%. The receptor was isolated from a man aged 40-49 years with Graves' ophthalmopathy. The sequenced sample consisted of blood.

The DNA for the CDR3 is TGTGCCTGGAGTGACTCCGCCTACGAGCAGTACTTC. It yields the protein CAWSDSAYEQYF. The chain has TRBV30 and TRBJ2-7; no reliable D call. Trimming removed 1 base from V and 2 bases from J, with 6 bases in between. CDR3 length: 12 amino acids. Germline CDR1 GTSNPN, CDR2 SVGIG (reference sequence).